The following is a TCR beta chain sequence with its context. In the study's own analysis: Scientists estimated how many nucleated cells there were by amplifying reference gene primers. Using immunoSEQ multiplex PCR, the repertoire was profiled, and TCRdb retains in-frame clones only, with some absent. The V and J calls and clone size come from that table; D and trimming were worked out from the DNA. The sample carries 50,000 to 75,000 clones, over 70% recorded once. The data are from a study of blood T cell repertoires in COVID-19. The overall study: COVID-19 samples from acute and convalescent phases originated in the United States, Italy and Spain. T cells, B-cell-depleted T cells, or PBMCs supplied cDNA or gDNA.

CDR1 is ENHRY and CDR2 is SYGVKD in the germline V gene. V was shortened by 4 bases and J by 3 bases, with 10 bases between the two germline ends. The CDR3 contains 13 residues. V usage is TRBV10-3 and J usage is TRBJ2-7; D gene uncertain. This receptor was obtained from a woman in her forties or fifties with active or convalescent COVID-19. Sequenced sample: peripheral blood. In DNA form, the CDR3 reads TGTGCCATCAGTGCACTGCTTTACTACGAGCAGTACTTC. Its translation is CAISALLYYEQYF.